This record looks at one T cell receptor (beta chain) sequence and its context. Per the original methods: Amplification from reference gene primers served as the basis for estimated nucleated cell counts. Data came from immunoSEQ multiplex PCR; TCRdb stores just in-frame clones and leaves some out. That table furnishes V, J and clone size, whereas the DNA furnished D and trimming. Among 75,000 to 100,000 clones, 86% were seen once, and the ten largest hold 15% to 20%. This entry belongs to a study of blood T cell repertoires in COVID-19. Across the study: Acute and convalescent COVID-19 samples came from the United States, Italy and Spain. PBMCs, B-cell-depleted T cells, or T cells provided the cDNA or gDNA that made up the material.

The CDR3 consists of 13 residues. Germline V lookup: CDR1 SGHRS, CDR2 YFSETQ. The germline V and J ends were trimmed by 3 bases and 3 bases, with 6 bases remaining between them. The source is a woman of 80 years or more with acute or convalescent COVID-19. Sequenced sample: peripheral blood. The J gene is TRBJ2-2, the V gene TRBV5-1, with D perhaps TRBD2 (6 bases). CDR3 coding DNA: TGCGCCAGCAGCTGGGGGGACACCGGGGAGCTGTTTTTT. This sequence encodes CASSWGDTGELFF.